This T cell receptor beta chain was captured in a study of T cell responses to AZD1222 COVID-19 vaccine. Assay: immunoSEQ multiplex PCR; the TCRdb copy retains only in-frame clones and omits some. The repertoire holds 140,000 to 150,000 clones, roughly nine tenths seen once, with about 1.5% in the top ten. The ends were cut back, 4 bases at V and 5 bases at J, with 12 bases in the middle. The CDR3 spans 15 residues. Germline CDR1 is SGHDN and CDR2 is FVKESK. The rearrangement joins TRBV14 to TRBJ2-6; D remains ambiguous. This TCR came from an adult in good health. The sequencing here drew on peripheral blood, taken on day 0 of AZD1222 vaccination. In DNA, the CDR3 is TGTGCCAGCAGCCCCCAAACGGGCTGGGCCAACGTCCTGACTTTC. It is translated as CASSPQTGWANVLTF.